The rows below give T cell receptor beta chains drawn from one sample of a study of molecular identifiers for immune sequencing clone quantification. TCRdb reanalysed the PCR reads using MiXCR and keeps one entry per CDR3 protein. The top ten clones hold around 0.84% of a sample with about 510,000 distinct CDR3 sequences, about a fifth of them seen once. Sequenced input: naive CD8+ T cells from blood, with Jurkat cell RNA spiked in. The receptors here all came from a human donor in good health. Some libraries in this study had Jurkat cell RNA spiked in. Both conserved end residues are part of each CDR3. D genes are given only for firm matches. Clone size appears in some rows only: once, few, many, or a class for an expanded clone.

TRBD1 TRBJ1-1 TRBV3-1 many CASSQGQGMMNTEAFF TGTGCCAGCAGCCAGGGACAGGGGATGATGAACACTGAAGCTTTCTTT
TRBD1 TRBJ1-4 TRBV5-6 NA CASSQGTATNEELFF TGTGCCAGCAGCCAAGGGACAGCAACTAATGAAGAACTGTTTTTT
NA TRBJ2-7 TRBV5-1 NA CASSLEGTYYEQYF TGCGCCAGCAGCTTGGAAGGGACCTACTACGAGCAGTACTTC
NA TRBJ1-4 TRBV12-3/TRBV12-4 NA CASSPEGSEKLFF TGTGCCAGCAGTCCCGAAGGGAGTGAAAAACTGTTTTTT
NA TRBJ1-1 TRBV4-3 NA CASSQGAGFSEAFF TGCGCCAGCAGCCAAGGGGCAGGGTTCTCTGAAGCTTTCTTT
TRBD2 TRBJ2-1 TRBV4-1 NA CASSQGGLAGVPTNEQFF TGCGCCAGCAGCCAAGGGGGACTAGCGGGGGTACCTACGAATGAGCAGTTCTTC
NA TRBJ1-1 TRBV18 few CASSEFGEAEAFF TGTGCCAGCTCAGAATTTGGGGAGGCTGAAGCTTTCTTT
NA TRBJ1-5 TRBV20-1 NA CSARDVGAVSNQPQHF TGCAGTGCTAGAGATGTGGGGGCAGTAAGCAATCAGCCCCAGCATTTT
NA TRBJ2-3 TRBV6-2/TRBV6-3 NA CASSWRGMGTDTQYF TGTGCCAGCTCCTGGAGAGGGATGGGCACAGATACGCAGTATTTT
NA TRBJ2-6 TRBV6-5 many CASTLGTGANVLTF TGTGCCAGCACGCTGGGTACTGGGGCCAACGTCCTGACTTTC
NA TRBJ2-5 TRBV24-1 few CATSDFVDLQETQYF TGTGCCACCAGTGATTTTGTGGACCTCCAAGAGACCCAGTACTTC
TRBD2 TRBJ2-3 TRBV20-1 NA CSARFPTSGSSPDTQYF TGCAGTGCTAGATTCCCGACTAGCGGGTCGTCCCCAGATACGCAGTATTTT
TRBD2 TRBJ2-5 TRBV11-1 NA CASSLVGGLAGQETQYF TGTGCCAGCAGCTTAGTTGGGGGACTAGCGGGACAAGAGACCCAGTACTTC
NA TRBJ2-7 TRBV30 many CAWSSGVVEEQYF TGTGCCTGGAGTTCGGGGGTTGTTGAGGAGCAGTACTTC
NA TRBJ1-4 TRBV6-6 few CASSHTGFDEKLFF TGTGCCAGCAGTCATACAGGTTTCGATGAAAAACTGTTTTTT
NA TRBJ2-7 TRBV27 many CASGLARGGAYEQYF TGTGCCAGCGGTCTCGCCCGGGGCGGAGCCTACGAGCAGTACTTC
TRBD1 TRBJ2-7 TRBV7-2 many CASSPRQGASTTSYEQYF TGTGCCAGCAGCCCAAGACAGGGGGCAAGTACTACGTCCTACGAGCAGTACTTC
TRBD1 TRBJ1-5 TRBV2 few CASRLQGAPGQPQHF TGTGCCAGCAGGCTACAGGGGGCGCCGGGTCAGCCCCAGCATTTT
TRBD2 TRBJ2-3 TRBV3-1 NA CASSLAGMADTQYF TGTGCCAGCAGCCTAGCGGGAATGGCAGATACGCAGTATTTT
TRBD2 TRBJ2-1 TRBV5-4 few CASSPGTSDEQFF TGTGCCAGCAGCCCCGGGACTAGCGATGAGCAGTTCTTC
NA TRBJ1-2 TRBV7-9 NA CASSFTGKTLDGYTF TGTGCCAGCAGCTTTACTGGCAAAACGCTCGATGGCTACACCTTC
NA TRBJ1-2 TRBV12-3/TRBV12-4 once CASSGNDYGYTF TGTGCCAGCAGCGGTAATGACTATGGCTACACCTTC
NA TRBJ2-5 TRBV7-2 few CASSLKGGGGGRETQYF TGTGCCAGCAGCTTAAAAGGTGGAGGGGGCGGGAGAGAGACCCAGTACTTC
NA TRBJ1-1 TRBV9 NA CASSGGENTEAFF TGTGCCAGCAGCGGAGGAGAGAACACTGAAGCTTTCTTT
TRBD2 TRBJ2-7 TRBV10-3 few CAIGVRGNAYEQYF TGTGCCATCGGCGTGCGGGGGAACGCCTACGAGCAGTACTTC
NA TRBJ2-3 TRBV20-1 many CSARDHRGLTDTQYF TGCAGTGCTAGAGATCATCGGGGGCTGACAGATACGCAGTATTTT
NA TRBJ2-7 TRBV7-9 NA CASTRDGFYEQYF TGTGCCAGCACCCGCGACGGGTTCTACGAGCAGTACTTC
NA TRBJ2-7 TRBV4-1 many CASSPTNREPSSYEQYF TGCGCCAGCAGCCCGACGAACCGGGAACCCAGCTCCTACGAGCAGTACTTC
TRBD2 TRBJ2-7 TRBV5-4 NA CASSLRGGPPYEQYF TGTGCCAGCAGCTTGAGGGGAGGGCCCCCCTACGAGCAGTACTTC
NA TRBJ2-1 TRBV7-9 NA CAGSLESVAQFF TGTGCCGGCAGCTTAGAGTCCGTGGCGCAGTTCTTC
TRBD1 TRBJ1-5 TRBV5-6 many CASSQGGLGQPQHF TGTGCCAGCAGCCAGGGGGGTTTGGGACAGCCCCAGCATTTT